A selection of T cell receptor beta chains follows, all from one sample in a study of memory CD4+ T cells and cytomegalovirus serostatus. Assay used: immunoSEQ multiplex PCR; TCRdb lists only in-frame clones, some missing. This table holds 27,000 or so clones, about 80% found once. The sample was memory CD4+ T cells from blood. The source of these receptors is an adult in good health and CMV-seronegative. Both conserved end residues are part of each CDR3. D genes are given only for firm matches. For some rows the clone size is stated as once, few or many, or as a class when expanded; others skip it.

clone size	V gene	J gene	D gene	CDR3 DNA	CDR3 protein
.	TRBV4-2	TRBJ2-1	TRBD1	TGTGCCAGCAGCCTTCAGGGGGATAGGTACAATGAGCAGTTCTTC	CASSLQGDRYNEQFF
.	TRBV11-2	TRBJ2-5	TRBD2	TGTGCCAGCAGCAAACGGCGGGGGTTTGGGGAGACCCAGTACTTC	CASSKRRGFGETQYF
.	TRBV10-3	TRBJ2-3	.	TGTGCCATCAGTGATTGGTCGGGACGGGGGAGCACAGATACGCAGTATTTT	CAISDWSGRGSTDTQYF
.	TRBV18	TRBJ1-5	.	TGTGCCAGCTCACCAAGCGCGGGGCAGAGAAATAGCAATCAGCCCCAGCATTTT	CASSPSAGQRNSNQPQHF
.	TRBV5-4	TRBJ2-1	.	TGTGCCAGCAGCGTCCGGGACTCTCCCTATGAGCAGTTCTTC	CASSVRDSPYEQFF
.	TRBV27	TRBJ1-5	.	TGTGCCAGCAGTCCCTTGGACCAGCCCCAGCATTTT	CASSPLDQPQHF
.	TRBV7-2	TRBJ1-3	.	TGTGCCAGCACCCCGGTCGGGCAGGCGGTTGGAAACACCATATATTTT	CASTPVGQAVGNTIYF
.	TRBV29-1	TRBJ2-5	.	TGCAGCGTTCGACAGTGGGAGACCCAGTACTTC	CSVRQWETQYF
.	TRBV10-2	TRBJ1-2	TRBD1	TGCGCCAGCAGTAATCCGGGACAGGGGAACTATGGCTACACCTTC	CASSNPGQGNYGYTF
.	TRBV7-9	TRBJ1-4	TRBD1	TGTGCCAGCAGCTGGGACAGGGGCAATGAAAAACTGTTTTTT	CASSWDRGNEKLFF
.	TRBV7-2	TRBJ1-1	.	TGTGCCAGCAGCCTACGGGGACAAGCACGGCCTGAAGCTTTCTTT	CASSLRGQARPEAFF
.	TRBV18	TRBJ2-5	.	TGTGCCAGCTCACCAGGAAGGCGAGAGACCCAGTACTTC	CASSPGRRETQYF
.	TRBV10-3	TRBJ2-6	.	TGTGCCATCAGTGAGAGCGGCCAGGGTGGGGCCAACGTCCTGACTTTC	CAISESGQGGANVLTF
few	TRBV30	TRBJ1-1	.	TGTGCCTGGCGGACAGCGACTAACACTGAAGCTTTCTTT	CAWRTATNTEAFF
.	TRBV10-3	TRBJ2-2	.	TGTGCCATCAGTGAAGAGTTACTTAACACCGGGGAGCTGTTTTTT	CAISEELLNTGELFF
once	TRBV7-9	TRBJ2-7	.	TGTGCCTCCAGGGAGGATATCTCCTACGAGCAGTACTTC	CASREDISYEQYF
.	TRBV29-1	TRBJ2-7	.	TGCAGCGTTGAATCGCCTAAAGACAGGTCGTCCGAGCAGTACTTC	CSVESPKDRSSEQYF
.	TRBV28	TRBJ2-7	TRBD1	TGTGCCAGCAGACAAGGACAGGTCTACGAGCAGTACTTC	CASRQGQVYEQYF
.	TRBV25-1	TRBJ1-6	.	TGTACCAGCAGTGCCAGAGATAATTCACCCCTCCACTTT	CTSSARDNSPLHF
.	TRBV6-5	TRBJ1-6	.	TGTGCCAGCAGTTCGAGACAGCTTGGTAATTCACCCCTCCACTTT	CASSSRQLGNSPLHF
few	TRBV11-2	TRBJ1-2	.	TGTGCCAGCAGCTTATTCAGCCCTGACACCACTAACTATGGCTACACCTTC	CASSLFSPDTTNYGYTF
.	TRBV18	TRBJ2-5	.	TGTGCCAGCTCACCAATCCCAGACCAAGAGACCCAGTACTTC	CASSPIPDQETQYF
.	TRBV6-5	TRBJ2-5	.	TGTGCCAGCAGTTACTCGGGTAGTTCACAGACCCAGTACTTC	CASSYSGSSQTQYF
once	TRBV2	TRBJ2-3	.	TGTGCCAGCAGTGAAGGTAGCGGAACCACAGATACGCAGTATTTT	CASSEGSGTTDTQYF
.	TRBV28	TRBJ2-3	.	TGTGCCAGCAGTTTTCGGGCAGGCACAGATACGCAGTATTTT	CASSFRAGTDTQYF
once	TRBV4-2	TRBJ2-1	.	TGTGCCAGCAGCCTTAGACTAGTCCCCTACAATGAGCAGTTCTTC	CASSLRLVPYNEQFF
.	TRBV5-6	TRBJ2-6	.	TGTGCCAGCAGCCGGGACGGTGGTCCTAACTCTGGGGCCAACGTCCTGACTTTC	CASSRDGGPNSGANVLTF
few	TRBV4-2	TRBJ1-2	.	TGTGCCAGCAGCCAAGACTGGACAGCACCTAACTATGGCTACACCTTC	CASSQDWTAPNYGYTF
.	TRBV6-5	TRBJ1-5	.	TGTGCCAGCAGTTTTGGACTGAATCAGCCCCAGCATTTT	CASSFGLNQPQHF
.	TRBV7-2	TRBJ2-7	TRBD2	TGTGCCAGCAGTTCTTTGGGACTAGCGAGGAGCTCCTACGAGCAGTACTTC	CASSSLGLARSSYEQYF
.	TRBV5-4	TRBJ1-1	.	TGTGCCAGCAGTGACAGGAACACTGAAGCTTTCTTT	CASSDRNTEAFF
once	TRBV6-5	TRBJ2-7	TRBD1	TGTGCCAGCAGTCGAGGACAGGGAACCTACGAGCAGTACTTC	CASSRGQGTYEQYF
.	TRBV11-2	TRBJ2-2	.	TGTGCCAGCAGCTTAGAAACCGGGGAGCTGTTTTTT	CASSLETGELFF
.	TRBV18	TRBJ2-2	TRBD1	TGTGCCAGCCCACTTAACAGGGACAGCCCTACCGGGGAGCTGTTTTTT	CASPLNRDSPTGELFF
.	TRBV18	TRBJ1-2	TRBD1	TGTGCCAGCTCACCGCCGTCCTTACAGGGGGCAAACTATGGCTACACCTTC	CASSPPSLQGANYGYTF
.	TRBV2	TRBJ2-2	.	TGTGCCAGCAGTCCAGGGTACGGGGAGCTGTTTTTT	CASSPGYGELFF
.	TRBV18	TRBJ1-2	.	TGTGCCAGCTCACCGTTCCCCCCGGGAGAAGCTAACTATGGCTACACCTTC	CASSPFPPGEANYGYTF
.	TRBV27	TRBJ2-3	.	TGTGCCAGCAGCCCCTTAAGGGGACTTTGGAGCACAGATACGCAGTATTTT	CASSPLRGLWSTDTQYF
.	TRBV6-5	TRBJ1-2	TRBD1	TGTGCCAGCAGTTCATCAGGGGGTGCACGCTACACCTTC	CASSSSGGARYTF
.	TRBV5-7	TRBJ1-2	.	TGTGCCAGCAGCTTGGCCGCAGGGAACTATGGCTACACCTTC	CASSLAAGNYGYTF
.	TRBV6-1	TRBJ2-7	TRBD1	TGTGCCGCTTGGCCGGGACAGGGGGCGGACGAGCAGTACTTC	CAAWPGQGADEQYF
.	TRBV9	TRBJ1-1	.	TGTGCCAGCAGCGTAGGGCAGAGTAGGGAATCTGAAGCTTTCTTT	CASSVGQSRESEAFF
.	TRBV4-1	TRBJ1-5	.	TGCGCCAGCAGCCGCGCAGGGGAAGGTCAGCCCCAGCATTTT	CASSRAGEGQPQHF
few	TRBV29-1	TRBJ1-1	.	TGCAGCGGGCAGAGATATGACACTGAAGCTTTCTTT	CSGQRYDTEAFF
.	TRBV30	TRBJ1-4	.	TGTGCCTGGAGTGTTGGGCTTACTAATGAAAAACTGTTTTTT	CAWSVGLTNEKLFF
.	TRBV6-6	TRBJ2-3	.	TGTGCCAGCGGGGGGGCGACAGATACGCAGTATTTT	CASGGATDTQYF
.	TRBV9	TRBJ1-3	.	TGTGCCAGCAGCGTGGGGCAGGCTTTTGGAAACACCATATATTTT	CASSVGQAFGNTIYF
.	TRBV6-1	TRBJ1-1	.	TGTGCCAGCAGTTCGGGACAAAGAATGAACACTGAAGCTTTCTTT	CASSSGQRMNTEAFF
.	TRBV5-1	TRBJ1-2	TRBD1	TGCGCCAGCAGCTCGCCGGGACAGCCCTATGGCTACACCTTC	CASSSPGQPYGYTF
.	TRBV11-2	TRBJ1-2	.	TGTGCCAGCAGCTTGTTATCAGGACGGGACTATGGCTACACCTTC	CASSLLSGRDYGYTF
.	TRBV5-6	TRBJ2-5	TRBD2	TGTGCCAGCAGCTTGGGCCTAGCGGGCCGAGAGACCCAGTACTTC	CASSLGLAGRETQYF
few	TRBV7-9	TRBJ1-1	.	TGTGCCAGCAGCCCCCGTGTTGTAGAGAACACTGAAGCTTTCTTT	CASSPRVVENTEAFF
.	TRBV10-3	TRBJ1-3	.	TGTGCCATCAGAGCGACGACTGGAAACACCATATATTTT	CAIRATTGNTIYF
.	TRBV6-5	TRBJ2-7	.	TGTGCCAGCAGTTACGCCGCCGTCTCTTCCTACGAGCAGTGCTTC	CASSYAAVSSYEQCF
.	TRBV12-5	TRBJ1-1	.	TGTGCTAGTGGTTTGTTGATAGGAACAGGAGGCAGCACTGAAGCTTTCTTT	CASGLLIGTGGSTEAFF
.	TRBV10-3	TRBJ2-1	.	TGTGCCATCGGCCAAAGGGGGGATGAGCAGTTCTTC	CAIGQRGDEQFF
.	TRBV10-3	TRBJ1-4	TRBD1	TGTGCCATCAGCCCGGGACAGGGAGTGGAAAAACTGTTTTTT	CAISPGQGVEKLFF
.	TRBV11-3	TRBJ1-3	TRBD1	TGTGCCAGCAGCCTAAACAGGGGGTACGGAAACACCATATATTTT	CASSLNRGYGNTIYF
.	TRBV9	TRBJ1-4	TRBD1	TGTGCCAGCAGCCCAGGGGGGTATAATGAAAAACTGTTTTTT	CASSPGGYNEKLFF
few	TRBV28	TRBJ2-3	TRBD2	TGTGCCAGCAGTTTCCAGCGCGCGGCGGGAGAAACAGATACGCAGTATTTT	CASSFQRAAGETDTQYF